The 18 T cell receptor beta chains in this list originate from one sample, sequenced in a study of OX40 agonist ivuxolimab in advanced cancers. Repertoires were generated with immunoSEQ multiplex PCR, while TCRdb's copy carries only in-frame clones and drops some. This repertoire shows some 100,000 clones, roughly 90% found once; its top ten account for 0.15% to 0.2%. This sample comprised CD4+ or CD8+ T cells sorted from blood, obtained in a trial of the OX40 agonist ivuxolimab. These receptor sequences come from an adult with an advanced solid tumor such as melanoma, head and neck, liver or kidney cancer.

The chain joins TRBV29-1 to TRBJ2-4; 7 bases are shared with TRBD1. The CDR3 sequence is 12 residues long. Per germline, CDR1 SQVTM and CDR2 ANQGSEA. Trimming took 6 bases from V and 9 from J; bases not matched to a gene: 8. The CDR3 spells CSVGGQASIQYF. The CDR3 DNA reads TGCAGCGTCGGTGGACAGGCGAGCATTCAGTACTTC.

The chain recombines TRBV7-9 with TRBJ1-4; the match to TRBD1 covers 8 bases. Germline CDR1 is SEHNR and CDR2 is FQNEAQ (reference sequence). Trimming removed 5 bases from V and 6 bases from J; junction bases left unmatched: 5. This CDR3 has 14 residues. The CDR3 DNA is TGTGCCAGCAGCCGACAGGGGAGATATGAAAAACTGTTTTTT. Protein: CASSRQGRYEKLFF.

The V and J genes are TRBV7-9 and TRBJ1-3; D unclear. CDR1 is SEHNR and CDR2 is FQNEAQ in the germline V gene (reference sequence). Trimming shortened V by 4 bases and J by 0 bases, and 13 bases separated the two germline ends. The CDR3 runs to 16 residues. CDR3 coding DNA: TGTGCCAGCAGCTACCCCAGGACGCCCTCTGGAAACACCATATATTTT. It yields the protein CASSYPRTPSGNTIYF.

This clone was counted between two and nine times. This sequence joins TRBV29-1 and TRBJ2-2, with 8 positions matching TRBD2. This CDR3 comprises 16 residues. V shed 6 bases, J shed 3 bases, and the junction held 12 bases outside the gene matches. Germline loops: CDR1 SQVTM, CDR2 ANQGSEA. This chain's CDR3 is CSVGMPGLVDTGELFF. CDR3 in DNA: TGCAGCGTGGGGATGCCGGGACTAGTCGACACCGGGGAGCTGTTTTTT.

A note on this clone: One junction end disagrees with the germline gene, perhaps due to a read error. The J gene is TRBJ2-7, the V gene TRBV2; 11 bases are shared with TRBD2. The CDR3 length is 15 residues. Germline V CDR1 and CDR2: SNHLY, FYNNEI. The CDR3 here is CASREGTSGTYEQYF. The CDR3 DNA sequence: TGTGCCAGCAGGGAAGGGACTAGCGGTACTTACGAGCAGTACTTC.

V gene TRBV6-6 combines with J gene TRBJ2-3, with TRBD2 matching over 8 bases. The germline V gene encodes CDR1 MNHNY and CDR2 SVGAGI (reference sequence). With 5 bases clipped from V and 1 base from J, the junction kept 2 bases outside the gene matches. The CDR3 sequence is 14 residues long. The CDR3 coding sequence is TGTGCCAGCAGTAAGGGACTAGGCACAGATACGCAGTATTTT. Protein sequence: CASSKGLGTDTQYF.

The gene calls are TRBV10-3 and TRBJ1-5; D unclear. CDR1 and CDR2 (germline): ENHRY, SYGVKD. The CDR3 covers 15 residues. Trimming stripped 0 bases from V and 3 bases from J, with 9 bases between. CDR3 DNA sequence: TGTGCCATCAGTGAGTCCGTAGCAGTCAATCAGCCCCAGCATTTT. As protein: CAISESVAVNQPQHF.

The genes are TRBV9 and TRBJ2-1, with D maybe TRBD1 (6 bases). This CDR3 has 16 residues. Germline-derived CDR1 and CDR2 are SGDLS and YYNGEE. The V gene lost 0 bases and the J gene lost 1 base, with 11 bases spanning the gap. The CDR3 region is CASSVATQGSYNEQFF. The CDR3 nucleotides read TGTGCCAGCAGCGTAGCTACCCAGGGGTCCTACAATGAGCAGTTCTTC.

The chain has TRBV2 and TRBJ1-5; TRBD1 aligns across 8 bases. The CDR3 is 14 amino acids. CDR1 and CDR2 from the germline V gene are SNHLY and FYNNEI. V dropped 4 bases and J dropped 7; count of bases not matched to a gene: 6. The CDR3 reads CASSGGQAIQPQHF. Here the CDR3 DNA reads TGTGCCAGCAGTGGGGGACAGGCGATCCAGCCCCAGCATTTT.

This chain uses TRBV15 with TRBJ2-5; 8 nucleotides agree with TRBD2. The V and J ends lost 8 bases and 5 bases, in that order; junction bases with no gene match: 4. This CDR3 spans 12 amino acids. CDR1 and CDR2 (germline): LNHNV, YYDKDF (reference sequence). The CDR3 region has the DNA TGTGCCACCCGGGGGGGGGCGGAGACCCAGTACTTC. Translation: CATRGGAETQYF. The whole variable domain, filled in from reference TRBV15 and TRBJ2-5, reads DAMVIQNPRYQVTQFGKPVTLSCSQTLNHNVMYWYQQKSSQAPKLLFHYYDKDFNNEADTPDNFQSRRPNTSFCFLDIRSPGLGDTAMYLCATRGGAETQYFGPGTRLLVL.

As for this clone: Other DNA sequences in the same sample also yield this CDR3. The chain uses TRBV9 and TRBJ1-5; TRBD1 aligns across 7 bases. With V trimmed by 0 bases and J by 4 bases, 4 bases remained unmatched. Germline V CDR1 and CDR2: SGDLS, YYNGEE. This CDR3 spans 15 amino acids. The CDR3 DNA reads TGTGCCAGCAGCGTAGGGACAGGTAGTAATCAGCCCCAGCATTTT. Translation gives CASSVGTGSNQPQHF. The entire variable domain, with the rest obtained from reference TRBV9 and TRBJ1-5, is as follows: DSGVTQTPKHLITATGQRVTLRCSPRSGDLSVYWYQQSLDQGLQFLIQYYNGEERAKGNILERFSAQQFPDLHSELNLSSLELGDSALYFCASSVGTGSNQPQHFGDGTRLSIL.

The chain uses TRBV28 and TRBJ2-3, with D possibly called TRBD1 or TRBD2 (5 bases each). The CDR3 runs to 16 residues. The V and J ends lost 6 bases and 4 bases respectively, with 20 bases between them. Germline values: CDR1 MDHEN, CDR2 SYDVKM. In nucleotides, the CDR3 is TGTGCCAGCAGCATAACAGGACTTGGGTGGCCAGATACGCAGTATTTT. The encoded protein is CASSITGLGWPDTQYF.

The chain employs TRBV5-4 and TRBJ2-3, with D tentatively TRBD1 or TRBD2 (5 bases each). This CDR3 region has 16 residues. Germline CDR1 is SGHNT and CDR2 is YYREEE (reference sequence). V gave up 0 bases and J gave up 0 bases, with 11 bases separating them. The CDR3 region is CASSLGIRDSTDTQYF. CDR3 coding DNA: TGTGCCAGCAGCTTGGGTATCCGGGACAGCACAGATACGCAGTATTTT.

The chain joins TRBV6-6 to TRBJ2-2; TRBD2 is a possible D gene (5 bases). CDR3 size: 16 residues. CDR1 MNHNY and CDR2 SVGAGI come from the germline V gene (reference sequence). The V end was cut by 2 bases, the J end by 5 bases, with 15 bases between. In nucleotides, the CDR3 is TGTGCCAGCAGTTACCCCTCGGGGTCGTCGACCGGGGAGCTGTTTTTT. Translating it yields CASSYPSGSSTGELFF.

V and J are TRBV19 and TRBJ1-6, with D uncertain. The germline V gene has CDR1 LNHDA and CDR2 SQIVND (reference sequence). Trimming cost V 4 bases and J 7 bases, with 11 bases left between them. The CDR3 runs 14 residues. The CDR3 is CASSKVLVNSPLHF. The CDR3 DNA reads TGTGCCAGTAGTAAGGTCCTCGTCAATTCACCCCTCCACTTT.

The chain has TRBV5-1 and TRBJ2-3; the match to TRBD2 covers 9 bases. The V gene end was trimmed by 2 bases and the J gene end by 4 bases; junction bases not matched to a gene: 5. CDR3 size: 15 residues. Germline values: CDR1 SGHRS, CDR2 YFSETQ. CDR3 amino acids: CASSFLAGMPDTQYF. As DNA, the CDR3 is TGCGCCAGCAGCTTCCTAGCGGGGATGCCAGATACGCAGTATTTT.

CDR3 protein: CASRGRTVSSYEQYF. Written as DNA, the CDR3 is TGTGCCAGCAGGGGTCGGACAGTAAGCTCCTACGAGCAGTACTTC. The genes are TRBV6-1 and TRBJ2-7, with D perhaps TRBD1 (6 bases). Trimming left V 6 bases short and J 0 bases short, with 15 bases between. CDR1 is MNHNS and CDR2 is SASEGT in the germline V gene. This CDR3 comprises 15 residues.

This chain links TRBV6-6 with TRBJ1-2, with D tentatively TRBD1 (5 bases). Germline assignment: CDR1 MNHNY and CDR2 SVGAGI (reference sequence). There are 13 residues in the CDR3. The V end lost 4 bases, the J end lost 8 bases, and 14 bases lay between the germline ends. The CDR3 DNA is TGTGCCAGCAGTTTAGTAGGGGCCCCAGGCTACACCTTC. Translation: CASSLVGAPGYTF.